A single sample gave rise to the 17 T cell receptor beta chains below, sequenced in a study of T cell changes during pregnancy in multiple sclerosis. Produced via immunoSEQ multiplex PCR; TCRdb's table is partial and in-frame only. Of tens of thousands of clones in the sample, around 92% are singletons; the top ten hold under 0.9%. This specimen was peripheral blood, taken in the third trimester of pregnancy. The receptors stem from a female donor in good health, enrolled as a control in a pregnancy study.

The rearrangement uses TRBV18 and TRBJ1-5, with 8 bases matching TRBD1. This CDR3 has 16 residues. V dropped 2 bases and J dropped 1; count of bases not matched to a gene: 4. Germline CDR1 reads KGHSH; CDR2 reads LQKENI. The CDR3 DNA reads TGTGCCAGCTCACCATCTCAGGGGGCCAGCAATCAGCCCCAGCATTTT. Its protein product is CASSPSQGASNQPQHF.

The sample holds a few counts of this clone. This rearrangement joins TRBV6-4 to TRBJ2-1, with D possibly matching TRBD1 (6 bases). V lost 0 bases and J lost 9, with 12 bases in between. This CDR3 comprises 14 residues. Germline lookup yields CDR1 MRHNA and CDR2 SNTAGT. The CDR3, as DNA: TGTGCCAGCAGTGACTCGACAGGTATGGGTGAGCAGTTCTTC. This sequence encodes CASSDSTGMGEQFF.

V is TRBV7-2 and J is TRBJ2-1; 8 nucleotides line up with TRBD2. CDR3 length: 15 residues. CDR1 and CDR2 from the germline V gene are SGHTA and FQGNSA. Trimming at V came to 5 bases and at J to 2 bases, leaving 5 bases not matched to a gene. The CDR3 region has the DNA TGTGCCAGCAGCCCGGGACTAGTCCCCTACAATGAGCAGTTCTTC. It codes for CASSPGLVPYNEQFF.

V usage is TRBV7-2 and J usage is TRBJ2-5, with TRBD2 matching over 11 bases. The CDR3 spans 19 residues. Germline V gene lookup returns CDR1 SGHTA and CDR2 FQGNSA. V was pared by 1 base and J by 2 bases, with 12 bases of the junction left unmatched. The CDR3 DNA reads as TGTGCCAGCAGCTTAGTGCGGCTAGCGGGGGGTCCCGGTCAAGAGACCCAGTACTTC. The encoded protein is CASSLVRLAGGPGQETQYF.

This clone was detected only once. The V call is TRBV5-6, the J call TRBJ1-4, with 9 bases lining up with TRBD1. Unmatched junction bases numbered 4, after V lost 4 bases and J lost 0 bases. Germline values: CDR1 SGHDT, CDR2 YYEEEE. This CDR3 region has 16 residues. Here the CDR3 reads CASSLRTGATNEKLFF. CDR3 bases: TGTGCCAGCAGCCTGCGGACAGGGGCAACTAATGAAAAACTGTTTTTT.

The chain is built from TRBV18 and TRBJ1-3; D is possibly TRBD1 (6 bases). Germline V CDR1 and CDR2: KGHSH, LQKENI. Trimming removed 3 bases from V and 1 base from J, with 13 bases in between. This CDR3 spans 16 amino acids. The CDR3 reads CASSPSPQGSGNTIYF. CDR3 DNA: TGTGCCAGCTCACCTTCACCCCAGGGGTCTGGAAACACCATATATTTT.

This clone was counted between two and nine times. The chain recombines TRBV5-1 with TRBJ1-6; D is unresolved. This CDR3 contains 14 residues. Germline V lookup: CDR1 SGHRS, CDR2 YFSETQ. The V gene lost 0 bases and the J gene lost 6 bases, with 7 bases spanning the gap. CDR3 sequence reads: CASSLDSGNSPLHF. CDR3 nucleotides: TGCGCCAGCAGCTTGGATAGTGGTAATTCACCCCTCCACTTT.

This rearrangement joins TRBV11-3 to TRBJ2-3, with D perhaps TRBD2 (5 bases). Trimming left V 1 base short and J 0 bases short, with 11 bases between. Germline CDR1 SGHNT, CDR2 YENEEA. The CDR3 runs 16 residues. The CDR3 DNA sequence: TGTGCCAGCAGCTTAGGAGGGTACCCTAGCACAGATACGCAGTATTTT. Its translation is CASSLGGYPSTDTQYF.

CDR3 sequence reads: CSVCEGVSEDTIYF. The DNA of the CDR3 is TGCAGCGTTTGTGAAGGGGTATCGGAAGACACCATATATTTT. The chain has TRBV29-1 and TRBJ1-3, with D perhaps matching TRBD1 (5 bases). This CDR3 is built from 14 residues. Germline-derived CDR1 and CDR2 are SQVTM and ANQGSEA. Deletions cut 5 bases from V and 8 bases from J, with 19 bases between. Full variable domain (missing parts from reference TRBV29-1 and TRBJ1-3): SAVISQKPSRDICQRGTSLTIQCQVDSQVTMMFWYRQQPGQSLTLIATANQGSEATYESGFVIDKFPISRPNLTFSTLTVSNMSPEDSSIYLCSVCEGVSEDTIYFGEGSWLTVV.

The rearrangement joins TRBV6-6 to TRBJ1-1; 8 bases fit TRBD1. Per the germline V gene, CDR1 is MNHNY and CDR2 is SVGAGI (reference sequence). The CDR3 length is 14 residues. V dropped 5 bases and J dropped 5; count of bases not matched to a gene: 7. The CDR3: CASSLPDRATEAFF. Written as DNA, the CDR3 is TGTGCCAGCAGTCTCCCGGACAGGGCAACTGAAGCTTTCTTT.

This clone was seen more than once but under ten times. CDR3 residues: CASSPSTSPGGEQYF. The CDR3 bases are TGTGCCAGCAGCCCATCGACTAGCCCAGGTGGCGAGCAGTACTTC. V is TRBV7-7 and J is TRBJ2-7; 7 bases match TRBD2. The CDR3 spans 15 residues. The V gene's germline CDR1 is SSHAT and CDR2 FNYEAQ (reference sequence). V was clipped by 5 bases and J by 6 bases; unmatched bases: 13.

The CDR3 reads CASSSLRGDTQYF. The CDR3 region has the DNA TGTGCCAGCAGCTCTCTTAGGGGAGATACGCAGTATTTT. This sequence joins TRBV5-4 and TRBJ2-3; D may be TRBD1 (5 bases). CDR1 SGHNT and CDR2 YYREEE come from the germline V gene (reference sequence). Trimming took off 3 bases at V and 5 bases at J, with 10 bases between the two ends. This CDR3 contains 13 residues. The variable domain in full, with the rest retrieved from reference TRBV5-4 and TRBJ2-3, is ETGVTQSPTHLIKTRGQQVTLRCSSQSGHNTVSWYQQALGQGPQFIFQYYREEENGRGNFPPRFSGLQFPNYSSELNVNALELDDSALYLCASSSLRGDTQYFGPGTRLTVL.

The gene calls are TRBV29-1 and TRBJ1-1, with 8 bases that match TRBD1. CDR1 is SQVTM and CDR2 is ANQGSEA in the germline V gene. V lost 1 base, J lost 3 bases, and 4 bases stayed unmatched. This CDR3 is built from 14 residues. This CDR3 reads CSVEGTGKDTEAFF. DNA for the CDR3: TGCAGCGTTGAAGGGACAGGGAAGGACACTGAAGCTTTCTTT.

The V call is TRBV2, the J call TRBJ2-5, with 10 bases that match TRBD1. V trimming: 5 bases; J trimming: 1 base; junction bases outside the gene matches: 4. The CDR3 loop spans 15 amino acids. The germline gives CDR1 SNHLY, CDR2 FYNNEI. The CDR3 DNA reads TGTGCCAGCAGTCTCCGGGACAGGGGCCAAGAGACCCAGTACTTC. Protein sequence: CASSLRDRGQETQYF.

The chain is built from TRBV4-1 and TRBJ2-2; D might be TRBD1 (6 bases). The CDR3 is made up of 15 amino acids. The ends were cut back, 2 bases at V and 5 bases at J, with 12 bases in the middle. The germline V gene encodes CDR1 MGHRA and CDR2 YSYEKL. The CDR3 protein is CASSQRDKATGELFF. Written as DNA, the CDR3 is TGCGCCAGCAGCCAAAGGGACAAAGCGACCGGGGAGCTGTTTTTT.

This clone was observed a few times. The chain couples TRBV7-8 to TRBJ1-1, with D uncertain. This CDR3 contains 13 residues. CDR1 is SGHVS, CDR2 FQNEAQ, per germline. V gave up 5 bases and J gave up 3 bases, with 10 bases separating them. Here the CDR3 DNA reads TGTGCCAGCAGCCCGCGATCCTACACTGAAGCTTTCTTT. This gives the protein CASSPRSYTEAFF.

V gene TRBV7-2 combines with J gene TRBJ2-7; TRBD2 is a possible D gene (5 bases). This CDR3 contains 15 residues. Trimming took off 5 bases at V and 3 bases at J, with 17 bases between the two ends. Germline lookup yields CDR1 SGHTA and CDR2 FQGNSA. As DNA, the CDR3 is TGTGCCAGCAGCCCGCGGGTAGGGATCCGCTACGAGCAGTACTTC. It encodes CASSPRVGIRYEQYF.